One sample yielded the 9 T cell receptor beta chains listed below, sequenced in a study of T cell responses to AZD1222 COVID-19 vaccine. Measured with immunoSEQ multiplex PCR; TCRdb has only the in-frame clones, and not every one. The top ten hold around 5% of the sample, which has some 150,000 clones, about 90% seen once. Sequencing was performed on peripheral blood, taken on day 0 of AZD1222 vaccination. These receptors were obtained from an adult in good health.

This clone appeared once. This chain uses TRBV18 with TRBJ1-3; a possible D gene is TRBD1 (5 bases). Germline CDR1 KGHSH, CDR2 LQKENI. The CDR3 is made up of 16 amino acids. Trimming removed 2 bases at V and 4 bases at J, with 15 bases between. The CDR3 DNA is TGTGCCAGCTCACCAATTCCGACGACAGAAGGAAACACCATATATTTT. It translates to CASSPIPTTEGNTIYF. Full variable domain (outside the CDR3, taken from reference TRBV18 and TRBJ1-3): NAGVMQNPRHLVRRRGQEARLRCSPMKGHSHVYWYRQLPEEGLKFMVYLQKENIIDESGMPKERFSAEFPKEGPSILRIQQVVRGDSAAYFCASSPIPTTEGNTIYFGEGSWLTVV.

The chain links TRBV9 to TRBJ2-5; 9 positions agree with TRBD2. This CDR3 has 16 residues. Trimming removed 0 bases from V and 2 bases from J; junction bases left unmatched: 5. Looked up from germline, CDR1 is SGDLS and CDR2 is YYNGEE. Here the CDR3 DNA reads TGTGCCAGCAGCGTAGCCCCTAGCGGGGCACAAGAGACCCAGTACTTC. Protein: CASSVAPSGAQETQYF.

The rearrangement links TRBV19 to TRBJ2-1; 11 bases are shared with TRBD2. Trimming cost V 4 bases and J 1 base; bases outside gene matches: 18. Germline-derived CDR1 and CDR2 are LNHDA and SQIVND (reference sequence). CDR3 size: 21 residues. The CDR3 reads CASSTAPISGRARYSYNEQFF. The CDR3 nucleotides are TGTGCCAGTAGTACCGCCCCAATTAGCGGGAGGGCCCGGTATTCCTACAATGAGCAGTTCTTC.

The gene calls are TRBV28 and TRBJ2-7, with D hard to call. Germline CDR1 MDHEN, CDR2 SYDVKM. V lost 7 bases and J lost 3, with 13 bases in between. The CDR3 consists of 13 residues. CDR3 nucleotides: TGTGCCAGCACCACCCCTCGAGACTACGAGCAGTACTTC. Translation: CASTTPRDYEQYF.

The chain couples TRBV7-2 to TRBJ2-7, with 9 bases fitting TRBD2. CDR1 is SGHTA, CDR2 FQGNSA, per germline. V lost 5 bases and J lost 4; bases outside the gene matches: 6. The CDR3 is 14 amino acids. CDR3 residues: CASSLTSGLYEQYF. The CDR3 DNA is TGTGCCAGCAGCCTGACTAGCGGACTGTACGAGCAGTACTTC. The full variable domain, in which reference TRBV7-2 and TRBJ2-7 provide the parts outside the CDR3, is GAGVSQSPSNKVTEKGKDVELRCDPISGHTALYWYRQSLGQGLEFLIYFQGNSAPDKSGLPSDRFSAERTGGSVSTLTIQRTQQEDSAVYLCASSLTSGLYEQYFGPGTRLTVT.

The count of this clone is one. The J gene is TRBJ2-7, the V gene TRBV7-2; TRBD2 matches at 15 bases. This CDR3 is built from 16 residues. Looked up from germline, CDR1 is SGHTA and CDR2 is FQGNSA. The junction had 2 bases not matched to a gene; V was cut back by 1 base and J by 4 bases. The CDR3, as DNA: TGTGCCAGCAGCTTAGGCGGGACTAGCGGGGGGTACGAGCAGTACTTC. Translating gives CASSLGGTSGGYEQYF. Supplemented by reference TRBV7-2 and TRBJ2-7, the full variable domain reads GAGVSQSPSNKVTEKGKDVELRCDPISGHTALYWYRQSLGQGLEFLIYFQGNSAPDKSGLPSDRFSAERTGGSVSTLTIQRTQQEDSAVYLCASSLGGTSGGYEQYFGPGTRLTVT.

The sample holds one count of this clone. The CDR3 region is CASSITAVTGELFF. In nucleotides, the CDR3 is TGTGCCAGTAGTATAACTGCCGTCACCGGGGAGCTGTTTTTT. This sequence joins TRBV19 and TRBJ2-2; D not resolved. This CDR3 contains 14 residues. Trimming shortened V by 2 bases and J by 4 bases, and 8 bases separated the two germline ends. Germline V lookup: CDR1 LNHDA, CDR2 SQIVND (reference sequence).

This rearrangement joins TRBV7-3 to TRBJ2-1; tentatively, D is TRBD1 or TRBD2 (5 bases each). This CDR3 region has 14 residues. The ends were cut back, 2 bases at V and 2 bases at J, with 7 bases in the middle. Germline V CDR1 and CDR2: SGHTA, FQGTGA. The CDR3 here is CASSLGGPYNEQFF. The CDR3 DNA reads TGTGCCAGCAGCTTAGGGGGACCCTACAATGAGCAGTTCTTC.

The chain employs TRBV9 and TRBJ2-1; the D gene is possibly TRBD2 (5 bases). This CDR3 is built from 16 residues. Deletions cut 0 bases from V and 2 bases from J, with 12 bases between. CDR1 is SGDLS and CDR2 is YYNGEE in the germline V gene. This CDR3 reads CASSVDGQTTYNEQFF. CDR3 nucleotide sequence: TGTGCCAGCAGCGTAGATGGGCAGACTACCTACAATGAGCAGTTCTTC.